This is a list of T cell receptor beta chains from one sample in a study of T cells in Graves' hyperthyroidism and ophthalmopathy. TCRdb reprocessed the multiplex PCR reads via MiXCR and lists one record per CDR3 protein. In the table there are some 570,000 distinct CDR3 sequences, about a sixth of which are singletons. Material for sequencing was blood. Receptors originate from a woman under 30 with Graves' ophthalmopathy. CDR3s include the opening cysteine and the closing phenylalanine or tryptophan. A D gene is named only where the DNA matches it firmly. Some rows have no size entry. The others give once, few or many, or a class for an expanded clone.

D gene: NA; V gene: TRBV7-6; clone size: NA; J gene: TRBJ2-6; CDR3 protein: CASSLVGVGDAPGANVLTF; CDR3 DNA: TGTGCCAGCAGCTTAGTGGGGGTCGGGGACGCCCCTGGGGCCAACGTCCTGACTTTC
D gene: NA; V gene: TRBV18; clone size: few; J gene: TRBJ2-2; CDR3 protein: CASSPGEPKSTGELFF; CDR3 DNA: TGTGCCAGCTCACCTGGAGAGCCCAAATCCACCGGGGAGCTGTTTTTT
D gene: NA; V gene: TRBV28; clone size: many; J gene: TRBJ1-5; CDR3 protein: CASRPPGEGYSNQPQHF; CDR3 DNA: TGTGCCAGCAGACCCCCAGGCGAGGGGTATAGCAATCAGCCCCAGCATTTT
D gene: TRBD1; V gene: TRBV19; clone size: few; J gene: TRBJ1-4; CDR3 protein: CASTPDRGRIEKLFF; CDR3 DNA: TGTGCCAGTACTCCGGACAGGGGGCGCATTGAAAAACTGTTTTTT
D gene: TRBD1; V gene: TRBV28; clone size: many; J gene: TRBJ1-2; CDR3 protein: CASSRTGPNYGYTF; CDR3 DNA: TGTGCCAGCAGCCGGACAGGGCCTAACTATGGCTACACCTTC
D gene: TRBD1; V gene: TRBV20-1; clone size: few; J gene: TRBJ2-7; CDR3 protein: CSATDREKLEQYF; CDR3 DNA: TGCAGTGCCACGGACAGGGAGAAGTTGGAGCAGTACTTC
D gene: TRBD2; V gene: TRBV7-9; clone size: many; J gene: TRBJ2-1; CDR3 protein: CASSPSGRANNEQFF; CDR3 DNA: TGTGCCAGCAGCCCTAGCGGGAGGGCCAACAATGAGCAGTTCTTC
D gene: TRBD1; V gene: TRBV5-6; clone size: few; J gene: TRBJ1-1; CDR3 protein: CASSFISGGEDTEAFF; CDR3 DNA: TGTGCCAGCAGCTTTATTTCAGGGGGCGAGGACACTGAAGCTTTCTTT
D gene: NA; V gene: TRBV11-2; clone size: many; J gene: TRBJ1-1; CDR3 protein: CASSFEGVLNTEAFF; CDR3 DNA: TGTGCCAGCAGCTTTGAGGGGGTTCTGAACACTGAAGCTTTCTTT
D gene: NA; V gene: TRBV6-1; clone size: many; J gene: TRBJ1-1; CDR3 protein: CASSEGGRITEAFF; CDR3 DNA: TGTGCCAGCAGTGAGGGGGGGCGGATCACTGAAGCTTTCTTT
D gene: TRBD1; V gene: TRBV7-2; clone size: few; J gene: TRBJ1-4; CDR3 protein: CASSFGTGAEKLFF; CDR3 DNA: TGTGCCAGCAGCTTCGGGACAGGGGCCGAAAAACTGTTTTTT
D gene: NA; V gene: TRBV20-1; clone size: NA; J gene: TRBJ1-1; CDR3 protein: CSARVGVFTEAFF; CDR3 DNA: TGCAGTGCTAGAGTGGGAGTGTTCACTGAAGCTTTCTTT
D gene: NA; V gene: TRBV28; clone size: many; J gene: TRBJ2-3; CDR3 protein: CASSPQTGHSHSTTDTQYF; CDR3 DNA: TGTGCCAGCAGTCCTCAAACGGGACACTCGCATTCTACCACAGATACGCAGTATTTT
D gene: NA; V gene: TRBV7-9; clone size: few; J gene: TRBJ2-1; CDR3 protein: CASSLAPDNEQFF; CDR3 DNA: TGTGCCAGCAGCTTAGCTCCGGACAATGAGCAGTTCTTC
D gene: NA; V gene: TRBV4-2; clone size: few; J gene: TRBJ1-2; CDR3 protein: CASSQVKDDYGYTF; CDR3 DNA: TGTGCCAGCAGCCAGGTCAAAGATGACTATGGCTACACCTTC
D gene: NA; V gene: TRBV5-1; clone size: many; J gene: TRBJ2-2; CDR3 protein: CASSLRAGDTGELFF; CDR3 DNA: TGCGCCAGCAGCTTGCGGGCAGGAGACACCGGGGAGCTGTTTTTT
D gene: NA; V gene: TRBV10-3; clone size: many; J gene: TRBJ2-1; CDR3 protein: CAISESVGRSSYNEQFF; CDR3 DNA: TGTGCCATCAGTGAGTCGGTCGGGCGGAGCTCCTACAATGAGCAGTTCTTC
D gene: NA; V gene: TRBV20-1; clone size: many; J gene: TRBJ1-6; CDR3 protein: CSARDPVDLSYNSPLHF; CDR3 DNA: TGCAGTGCTAGAGATCCAGTAGACTTATCCTATAATTCACCCCTCCACTTT
D gene: NA; V gene: TRBV18; clone size: few; J gene: TRBJ1-5; CDR3 protein: CASSPSSGYQPQHF; CDR3 DNA: TGTGCCAGCTCCCCGTCTTCGGGGTACCAGCCCCAGCATTTT
D gene: TRBD1; V gene: TRBV28; clone size: NA; J gene: TRBJ2-6; CDR3 protein: CASSRTGFRFAGANVLTF; CDR3 DNA: TGTGCCAGCAGTCGGACAGGGTTCAGGTTCGCCGGGGCCAACGTCCTGACTTTC
D gene: NA; V gene: TRBV5-1; clone size: few; J gene: TRBJ2-5; CDR3 protein: CASSDGGQETQYF; CDR3 DNA: TGCGCCAGCAGCGATGGTGGTCAAGAGACCCAGTACTTC
D gene: TRBD1; V gene: TRBV9; clone size: many; J gene: TRBJ1-6; CDR3 protein: CASSVDPTGTNSPLHF; CDR3 DNA: TGTGCCAGCAGCGTAGATCCGACAGGGACAAATTCACCCCTCCACTTT
D gene: TRBD1; V gene: TRBV11-2; clone size: many; J gene: TRBJ1-2; CDR3 protein: CASSHLTGQFTYGYTF; CDR3 DNA: TGTGCCAGCAGCCATCTGACGGGACAGTTTACCTATGGCTACACCTTC
D gene: NA; V gene: TRBV27; clone size: NA; J gene: TRBJ1-6; CDR3 protein: CASSLVGATLHF; CDR3 DNA: TGTGCCAGCAGTTTAGTCGGGGCCACCCTCCACTTT
D gene: NA; V gene: TRBV27; clone size: many; J gene: TRBJ1-5; CDR3 protein: CASSAGLNQPQHF; CDR3 DNA: TGTGCCAGCAGTGCAGGCTTAAATCAGCCCCAGCATTTT
D gene: NA; V gene: TRBV6-1; clone size: many; J gene: TRBJ2-2; CDR3 protein: CASCRVSGLQYTGELFF; CDR3 DNA: TGTGCCAGCTGTAGAGTCAGCGGCCTCCAGTACACCGGGGAGCTGTTTTTT
D gene: NA; V gene: TRBV6-5; clone size: many; J gene: TRBJ1-1; CDR3 protein: CASSYSQMNTEAFF; CDR3 DNA: TGTGCCAGCAGTTACTCGCAGATGAACACTGAAGCTTTCTTT
D gene: TRBD1; V gene: TRBV15; clone size: once; J gene: TRBJ1-2; CDR3 protein: CATSRDLGQSYGYTF; CDR3 DNA: TGTGCCACCAGCAGGGACCTGGGACAGAGCTATGGCTACACCTTC
D gene: NA; V gene: TRBV11-2; clone size: many; J gene: TRBJ1-4; CDR3 protein: CASSRMGGTNEKLFF; CDR3 DNA: TGTGCCAGCAGCCGTATGGGGGGGACTAATGAAAAACTGTTTTTT
D gene: TRBD2; V gene: TRBV20-1; clone size: many; J gene: TRBJ2-1; CDR3 protein: CSAMTSELYNEQFF; CDR3 DNA: TGCAGTGCCATGACTAGCGAGCTCTACAATGAGCAGTTCTTC